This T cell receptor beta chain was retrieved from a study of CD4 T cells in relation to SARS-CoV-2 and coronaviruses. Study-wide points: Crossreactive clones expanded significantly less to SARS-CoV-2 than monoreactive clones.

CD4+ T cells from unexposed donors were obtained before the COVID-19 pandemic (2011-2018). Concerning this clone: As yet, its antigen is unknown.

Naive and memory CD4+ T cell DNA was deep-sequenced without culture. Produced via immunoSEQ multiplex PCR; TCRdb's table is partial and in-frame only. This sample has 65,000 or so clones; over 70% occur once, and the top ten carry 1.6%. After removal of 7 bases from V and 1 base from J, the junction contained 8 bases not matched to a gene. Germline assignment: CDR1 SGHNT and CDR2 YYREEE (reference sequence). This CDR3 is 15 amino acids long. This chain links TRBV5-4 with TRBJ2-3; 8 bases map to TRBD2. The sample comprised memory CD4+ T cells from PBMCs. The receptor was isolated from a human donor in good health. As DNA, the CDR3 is TGTGCCAGCCCCCCAGACGGGAGGGGCACAGATACGCAGTATTTT. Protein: CASPPDGRGTDTQYF.